This record looks at one T cell receptor delta chain sequence and its context. The TCRdb protein, from a much larger clone, departs from this DNA's translation at residue 4, likely by read error; the protein shown derives from the DNA. The data originate from a study of gamma-delta T cells after stem cell transplantation. The CDR3 sequence is 19 residues long. Germline-derived CDR1 and CDR2 are GEAIGNYY and EKD. Trimming at V came to 5 bases and at J to 0 bases, leaving 13 bases not matched to a gene. TCRdb reran clone calling via CATT on the RT-PCR reads. The table includes roughly 3,000 delta-chain clones, 3% to 3.5% detected once.

Sequenced input: gamma-delta T cells. This sequence joins TRDV2 and TRDJ2; TRDD3 matches 11 bases. The sequence came from a human donor. It is not recorded whose cells these are; they may come from a transplant donor. This CDR3 reads CACGPVLGDNLALTAQLFF. The CDR3 nucleotides are TGTGCCTGTGGCCCCGTACTGGGGGATAACCTCGCTTTGACAGCACAACTCTTCTTT.